A single sample gave rise to the 32 T cell receptor beta chains below, sequenced in a study of T-cell reconstitution after alpha-beta-depleted transplantation in children. During its preparation, the TCRbeta library received unique molecular identifiers. MiXCR, applied by TCRdb to the PCR reads, yields one record per CDR3 protein. This table has more than 150,000 distinct CDR3 sequences, 13% to 15% appearing once. The sequences come from PBMCs from the stem cell graft donor, collected from the stem cell graft. All receptors derive from a human donor who donated a stem cell graft to a child with acute lymphoblastic leukemia.

The CDR3 DNA follows: TGTGCCAGCAGCCCACGATTACTCGGTGGCACAGATACGCAGTATTTT. Protein sequence: CASSPRLLGGTDTQYF. This rearrangement joins TRBV5-4 to TRBJ2-3; no clear D gene. The CDR3 consists of 16 residues. Trimming removed 4 bases from V and 1 base from J, with 16 bases in between. Germline CDR1 SGHNT, CDR2 YYREEE (reference sequence).

This sequence joins TRBV11-2 and TRBJ2-7; 15 bases fit TRBD2. The CDR3 runs to 20 residues. V lost 2 bases and J lost 1; bases outside the gene matches: 12. Per germline, CDR1 SGHAT and CDR2 FQNNGV. For the CDR3, the DNA is TGTGCCAGCAGCTTAAGCCCCGGGACTAGCGGGAGGCAAACGTCCTACGAGCAGTACTTC. Protein product: CASSLSPGTSGRQTSYEQYF.

In its sample, this clonotype was seen many times. The gene calls are TRBV7-9 and TRBJ2-5, with TRBD2 matching over 14 bases. This CDR3 comprises 16 residues. CDR1 and CDR2 (germline): SEHNR, FQNEAQ (reference sequence). Trimming took 5 bases from V and 7 from J; bases not matched to a gene: 9. The CDR3 bases are TGTGCCAGCAGCGCCGGACTAGCGGGAGGCCCAGGGACCCAGTACTTC. Protein sequence: CASSAGLAGGPGTQYF.

This clonotype came up many times. CDR3 DNA sequence: TGTGCCAGCAGTCATAGCGGGAGGACCGATGAGCAGTTCTTC. It specifies CASSHSGRTDEQFF. This chain links TRBV25-1 with TRBJ2-1; 10 bases are a match to TRBD2. Germline CDR1 MGHDK, CDR2 SYGVNS. The V and J ends lost 5 bases and 8 bases, in that order; junction bases with no gene match: 6. The CDR3 contains 14 residues.

This clonotype has at least ten counts. The V and J genes are TRBV5-1 and TRBJ2-3, with 11 bases identical to TRBD2. From germline, CDR1 is SGHRS and CDR2 YFSETQ. This CDR3 is built from 17 residues. The junction had 3 bases not matched to a gene; V was cut back by 0 bases and J by 0 bases. CDR3 bases: TGCGCCAGCAGCTTGGCGGCTAGCGGGAGGAGCACAGATACGCAGTATTTT. Translated: CASSLAASGRSTDTQYF.

This clonotype was found many times. The chain links TRBV7-8 to TRBJ1-1, with TRBD1 matching over 7 bases. Germline values: CDR1 SGHVS, CDR2 FQNEAQ. Trimming removed 5 bases from V and 3 bases from J; junction bases left unmatched: 9. The CDR3 is made up of 15 amino acids. For the CDR3, the DNA is TGTGCCAGCAGCCCGAGAACAGGGGAGCACACTGAAGCTTTCTTT. Translating gives CASSPRTGEHTEAFF.

In this sample, this clonotype turned up many times. CDR3 sequence reads: CSVLAGGCYTF. The CDR3 region has the DNA TGCAGCGTTTTGGCAGGCGGATGTTACACCTTC. The V call is TRBV29-1, the J call TRBJ1-2, with D hard to call. V gave up 5 bases and J gave up 11 bases, with 15 bases separating them. The germline CDR1 and CDR2 sequences are SQVTM and ANQGSEA. The CDR3 covers 11 residues.

This clonotype was recorded at least ten times. The rearrangement uses TRBV12-3 or TRBV12-4 and TRBJ2-7; D is unresolved. V lost 1 base to trimming and J lost 2 bases, with 9 bases between them. The CDR3 is 14 amino acids. The CDR3 DNA is TGTGCCAGCAGTTTAGGTGACGTAGCCTACGAGCAGTACTTC. This encodes CASSLGDVAYEQYF.

The table lists this clonotype with many counts. This chain connects TRBV28 to TRBJ2-2, with 7 bases matching TRBD1. This CDR3 is built from 13 residues. Germline CDR1 and CDR2: MDHEN and SYDVKM. J gave up 7 bases and V 7 bases, and 6 bases lay outside the gene matches. CDR3 sequence reads: CASNNRGNGELFF. As DNA, the CDR3 is TGTGCCAGCAACAACAGGGGTAACGGGGAGCTGTTTTTT. Full variable domain (outside the CDR3, taken from reference TRBV28 and TRBJ2-2): DVKVTQSSRYLVKRTGEKVFLECVQDMDHENMFWYRQDPGLGLRLIYFSYDVKMKEKGDIPEGYSVSREKKERFSLILESASTNQTSMYLCASNNRGNGELFFGEGSRLTVL.

This clonotype was counted between two and nine times. The chain combines TRBV5-1 with TRBJ2-5; D not certain. Between the trimmed V and J ends, which lost 6 bases and 0 bases, there was a span of 9 bases. The CDR3 is made up of 13 amino acids. The germline V gene has CDR1 SGHRS and CDR2 YFSETQ. The chain's CDR3 is CASTRSYQETQYF. CDR3 bases: TGCGCCAGCACCCGAAGCTACCAAGAGACCCAGTACTTC.

This clonotype occurred many times. This chain joins TRBV5-1 and TRBJ1-5, with TRBD1 identical over 11 bases. V trimming: 4 bases; J trimming: 4 bases; junction bases outside the gene matches: 4. CDR1 is SGHRS, CDR2 YFSETQ, per germline. CDR3 length: 15 amino acids. As DNA, the CDR3 is TGCGCCAGCAGCACGGGACAGGGGGTTAATCAGCCCCAGCATTTT. It codes for CASSTGQGVNQPQHF.

This chain joins TRBV20-1 and TRBJ2-3; 13 nucleotides align to TRBD2. CDR1 is DFQATT and CDR2 is SNEGSKA in the germline V gene (reference sequence). V dropped 0 bases and J dropped 4; count of bases not matched to a gene: 13. CDR3 length: 19 amino acids. The CDR3 loop reads CSARDRRTSGSLGADTQYF. In DNA, the CDR3 is TGCAGTGCTAGAGATCGGAGGACTAGCGGGAGTCTTGGGGCAGATACGCAGTATTTT.

This clonotype was recorded at least ten times. This chain links TRBV5-1 with TRBJ2-1, with D possibly matching TRBD2 (5 bases). Between the trimmed V and J ends, which lost 5 bases and 4 bases, there was a span of 10 bases. Germline V gene sequence: CDR1 SGHRS, CDR2 YFSETQ. This CDR3 has 13 residues. The CDR3, as DNA: TGCGCCAGCAGACCTACTAGTTACAATGAGCAGTTCTTC. It specifies CASRPTSYNEQFF.

This clonotype was seen a few times. CDR3 bases: TGTGCCAGCAGCTTGAGTGCGGTAACGGTTGATACGCAGTATTTT. This encodes CASSLSAVTVDTQYF. The genes are TRBV11-3 and TRBJ2-3; no definite D call. Germline V gene lookup returns CDR1 SGHNT and CDR2 YENEEA. V gave up 3 bases and J gave up 6 bases, with 16 bases separating them. The CDR3 consists of 15 residues.

This clonotype showed up just a few times. This rearrangement joins TRBV7-9 to TRBJ2-5, with a weak D call TRBD1 (5 bases). V was clipped by 5 bases and J by 0 bases, with 16 bases between them. This CDR3 has 16 residues. The germline V gene has CDR1 SEHNR and CDR2 FQNEAQ (reference sequence). The CDR3 DNA sequence: TGTGCCAGCAGCCCCGGCCGACAGACGTACCAAGAGACCCAGTACTTC. The encoded protein is CASSPGRQTYQETQYF.

Many counts were recorded for this clonotype. This rearrangement joins TRBV5-1 to TRBJ2-1; 7 positions agree with TRBD2. The CDR3 spans 15 residues. CDR1 SGHRS and CDR2 YFSETQ come from the germline V gene. V shed 1 base and J 7 bases; nucleotides not matched to a gene: 8. CDR3 in DNA: TGCGCCAGCAGCTTGTCGGGAGGCCTAGGGAATGAGCAGTTCTTC. It encodes CASSLSGGLGNEQFF.

This clonotype was detected many times. The rearrangement links TRBV28 to TRBJ2-7; D is perhaps TRBD2 (5 bases). V lost 2 bases and J lost 1, with 9 bases in between. From germline, CDR1 is MDHEN and CDR2 SYDVKM. This CDR3 is 14 amino acids long. CDR3 DNA sequence: TGTGCCAGCAGTTTAACGCCGGGATCCTACGAGCAGTACTTC. Its translation is CASSLTPGSYEQYF.

This clonotype was seen more than once but under ten times. The chain recombines TRBV5-7 with TRBJ1-5; no definite D call. TRBV5-7 is noted as an ORF with a role that remains uncertain. V gave up 1 base and J gave up 7 bases, with 9 bases separating them. This CDR3 is built from 13 residues. CDR3 in amino acids: CASSLIWAQPQHF. DNA of the CDR3: TGTGCCAGCAGCTTGATATGGGCACAGCCCCAGCATTTT.

The sample holds many counts of this clonotype. The V gene is TRBV20-1, the J gene TRBJ2-7; D not certain. In germline, CDR1 is DFQATT, CDR2 SNEGSKA (reference sequence). The CDR3 totals 13 residues. Trimming took 3 bases from V and 0 from J, leaving 9 bases between them. CDR3 region: CSASPTVSYEQYF. CDR3 DNA sequence: TGCAGTGCTAGCCCTACAGTCTCCTACGAGCAGTACTTC.

Many counts were recorded for this clonotype. V usage is TRBV11-2 and J usage is TRBJ1-6; 9 positions agree with TRBD1. Germline assignment: CDR1 SGHAT and CDR2 FQNNGV. V lost 6 bases, J lost 9 bases, and 6 bases stayed unmatched. CDR3 length equals 14 residues. CDR3: CASSSVQGASPLHF. CDR3 nucleotides: TGTGCCAGCAGTTCGGTACAGGGGGCTTCACCCCTCCACTTT.

This clonotype was observed at least ten times. The rearrangement links TRBV28 to TRBJ2-1, with 10 bases aligning to TRBD1. This CDR3 is 14 amino acids long. After removal of 7 bases from V and 8 bases from J, the junction contained 8 bases not matched to a gene. Germline lookup yields CDR1 MDHEN and CDR2 SYDVKM. CDR3 nucleotides: TGTGCCAGCAACTCGGACAGGGGGGAGGATGAGCAGTTCTTC. Amino acids: CASNSDRGEDEQFF.

This clonotype appeared a few times. The chain combines TRBV28 with TRBJ2-4; TRBD1 matches at 10 bases. The CDR3 runs to 19 residues. J was trimmed by 8 bases and V by 1 base; bases with no gene match: 17. Germline V lookup: CDR1 MDHEN, CDR2 SYDVKM. CDR3 sequence: CASSLSPLISTGGWDIQYF. The CDR3 nucleotides are TGTGCCAGCAGTTTATCTCCGCTAATCTCGACAGGGGGCTGGGACATTCAGTACTTC.

This clonotype was seen ten or more times. The CDR3 DNA reads TGTGCCATCAGTGGAGGGACAGGCTACAATGAGCAGTTCTTC. It encodes CAISGGTGYNEQFF. The chain carries TRBV10-3 and TRBJ2-1; 8 bases line up with TRBD1. Germline assignment: CDR1 ENHRY and CDR2 SYGVKD. The CDR3 has 14 amino acids. V trimming: 4 bases; J trimming: 3 bases; junction bases outside the gene matches: 2.

This clonotype was counted ten times or more. This sequence joins TRBV3-1 and TRBJ2-2; the D is unclear. Germline V gene sequence: CDR1 LGHDT, CDR2 YNNKEL (reference sequence). The CDR3 spans 12 residues. V lost 4 bases and J 4 bases, leaving 4 bases between the germline ends. CDR3 sequence reads: CASSPFTGELFF. The CDR3 nucleotides are TGTGCCAGCAGCCCATTCACCGGGGAGCTGTTTTTT.

This clonotype was detected ten times or more. The chain joins TRBV5-1 to TRBJ1-1; D is possibly TRBD1 (5 bases). The CDR3 loop spans 15 amino acids. Trimming removed 4 bases from V and 0 bases from J, with 13 bases in between. Germline loops: CDR1 SGHRS, CDR2 YFSETQ. Here the CDR3 reads CASSRLGGMNTEAFF. DNA for the CDR3: TGCGCCAGCAGCAGACTGGGGGGGATGAACACTGAAGCTTTCTTT.

This clonotype was observed at least ten times. The chain couples TRBV7-9 to TRBJ1-1; perhaps TRBD1 as D (6 bases). V was pared by 0 bases and J by 3 bases, with 8 bases between. The CDR3 sequence is 14 residues long. Germline V lookup: CDR1 SEHNR, CDR2 FQNEAQ (reference sequence). This chain's CDR3 is CASSLANRDTEAFF. In nucleotides, the CDR3 is TGTGCCAGCAGCTTAGCGAACAGGGACACTGAAGCTTTCTTT.

This chain links TRBV13 with TRBJ2-7, with D possibly being TRBD2 (5 bases). CDR3 length: 15 residues. The germline CDR1 and CDR2 sequences are PRHDT and FYEKMQ (reference sequence). Trimming removed 5 bases from V and 2 bases from J, with 16 bases in between. The CDR3 DNA follows: TGTGCCAGCAGCCGATCCTGGCGGGCCCCCTACGAGCAGTACTTC. The encoded protein is CASSRSWRAPYEQYF.

In its sample, this clonotype was seen many times. The V call is TRBV27, the J call TRBJ2-3; D call uncertain. V was trimmed by 7 bases and J by 3 bases, leaving 17 bases between them. Germline V gives CDR1 MNHEY, CDR2 SMNVEV (reference sequence). The CDR3 loop spans 15 amino acids. The CDR3 reads CASTITALSTDTQYF. The CDR3 DNA is TGTGCCAGCACCATTACGGCGCTAAGTACAGATACGCAGTATTTT.

This clonotype was detected many times. V gene TRBV6-2 or TRBV6-3 combines with J gene TRBJ2-4; D gene unclear. Trimming stripped 0 bases from V and 2 bases from J, with 8 bases between. CDR3 length: 15 amino acids. CDR1 MNHEY and CDR2 SVGEGT come from the germline V gene. The CDR3 is CASSYSIAPKNIQYF. Written as DNA, the CDR3 is TGTGCCAGCAGTTACTCGATCGCCCCCAAAAACATTCAGTACTTC.

This clonotype was detected only a few times. The chain uses TRBV10-3 and TRBJ2-1; D gene unclear. CDR1 is ENHRY and CDR2 is SYGVKD in the germline V gene. The CDR3 runs to 15 residues. V lost 0 bases and J 4 bases, leaving 10 bases between the germline ends. The CDR3 coding sequence is TGTGCCATCAGTGAGTCCCCCGACGTATACAATGAGCAGTTCTTC. It translates to CAISESPDVYNEQFF.

This clonotype has at least ten counts. The chain couples TRBV29-1 to TRBJ2-7, with D possibly matching TRBD1 (6 bases). Trimming stripped 7 bases from V and 2 bases from J, with 24 bases between. This CDR3 comprises 16 residues. CDR1 and CDR2 (germline): SQVTM, ANQGSEA. The CDR3 region is CSAIGGGQHSPYEQYF. CDR3 sequence (DNA): TGCAGCGCGATTGGTGGGGGCCAGCATTCCCCCTACGAGCAGTACTTC.

This clonotype was seen only a few times. CDR3 DNA sequence: TGTGCCAGCAGCGCTAACGAGGGACGAGGGTTAGGGAACACTGAAGCTTTCTTT. This sequence encodes CASSANEGRGLGNTEAFF. J is TRBJ1-1 and V is TRBV5-4, with D maybe TRBD1 (5 bases). Germline V lookup: CDR1 SGHNT, CDR2 YYREEE (reference sequence). Trimming took off 4 bases at V and 1 base at J, with 23 bases between the two ends. This CDR3 region has 18 residues.